This paragraph reports one T cell receptor (beta chain). The data are from a study of T cell repertoires in cytomegalovirus infection. TCRdb re-analysed the reads in MiXCR, keeping a single row per CDR3 protein. The profile shows hundreds of thousands of distinct CDR3 sequences, 15% to 20% of them singletons. V dropped 1 base and J dropped 2 bases, with 11 bases sitting between them. The CDR3 totals 15 residues. Sequencing was done on a sample of PBMCs. The rearrangement links TRBV12-3 or TRBV12-4 to TRBJ2-5; D is uncertain. The TCR was taken from a human donor in good health (CMV status not recorded). Some clones in this sample may be carry-over from other donors' samples. The CDR3 protein is CASSLGSMGQETQYF. In nucleotides, the CDR3 is TGTGCCAGCAGTTTAGGTAGTATGGGGCAAGAGACCCAGTACTTC.